These 10 T cell receptor beta chains originate from one sample sequenced in a study of post-analysis software for immune sequencing data. Included in the TCR beta cDNA libraries were unique molecular identifiers. TCRdb analysed the PCR reads with MiXCR anew, one entry per CDR3 protein. The sample yields hundreds of thousands of distinct CDR3 sequences, 59% seen once. Whole-study results and caveats: About five TRBV segments appeared more often in patients than in controls, and TRBV5-6, TRBV5-1 and TRBV20-1 were among these.

Their target antigens are unknown. Sequencing used blood. These TCRs come from a girl aged 2 to 10 with multiple sclerosis.

This clonotype appeared a few times. The chain employs TRBV7-9 and TRBJ1-2; 8 bases are a match to TRBD1. V trimming: 10 bases; J trimming: 0 bases; junction bases outside the gene matches: 10. Germline assignment: CDR1 SEHNR and CDR2 FQNEAQ (reference sequence). The CDR3 sequence is 15 residues long. CDR3 DNA: TGTGCCACCAACAATCGACAGGGGCCTAACTATGGCTACACCTTC. The encoded protein is CATNNRQGPNYGYTF.

The chain employs TRBV10-3 and TRBJ2-5, with no clear D. The CDR3 runs to 15 residues. Per germline, CDR1 ENHRY and CDR2 SYGVKD. Trimming took off 0 bases at V and 2 bases at J, with 10 bases between the two ends. The CDR3 region is CAISESTTSQETQYF. The CDR3 DNA reads as TGTGCCATCAGTGAGTCGACGACAAGTCAAGAGACCCAGTACTTC.

Only a few counts were recorded for this clonotype. As DNA, the CDR3 is TGCAGTGCTATTGGGGGCAGGGGCACTGAAGCTTTCTTT. It yields the protein CSAIGGRGTEAFF. The chain combines TRBV20-1 with TRBJ1-1; TRBD1 might be the D (6 bases). This CDR3 spans 13 amino acids. V lost 4 bases, J lost 4 bases, and 13 bases lay in between. Germline-derived CDR1 and CDR2 are DFQATT and SNEGSKA (reference sequence).

Remarks on this clonotype: Germline is not matched at one junction end, which may reflect a read error. The rearrangement joins TRBV6-6 to TRBJ1-2; D is possibly TRBD1 (5 bases). The CDR3 is made up of 15 amino acids. CDR1 and CDR2 from the germline V gene are MNHNY and SVGAGI (reference sequence). CDR3 sequence: CASRNTGLLVYGYTF. Here the CDR3 DNA reads TGTGCCAGCAGGAATACAGGTCTGCTAGTCTATGGCTATACCTTC.

The rearrangement uses TRBV10-3 and TRBJ2-7; TRBD2 matches at 7 bases. The DNA matches TRBJ2-5 better at its end, which makes the J call doubtful. Germline assignment: CDR1 ENHRY and CDR2 SYGVKD. The CDR3 consists of 16 residues. This chain's CDR3 is CAISEIPSGLQETQYF. CDR3 nucleotide sequence: TGTGCCATCAGTGAAATCCCTAGCGGCTTACAAGAGACCCAGTACTTC.

This chain uses TRBV7-9 with TRBJ2-5; TRBD1 aligns across 11 bases. CDR3 length: 17 amino acids. Germline CDR1 is SEHNR and CDR2 is FQNEAQ (reference sequence). V shed 1 base and J 5 bases; nucleotides not matched to a gene: 9. The CDR3 coding sequence is TGTGCCAGCAGCTTAGTAAGCACGGACAGGGGGCTGGAGACCCAGTACTTC. Translated: CASSLVSTDRGLETQYF. Looking up the rest from reference TRBV7-9 and TRBJ2-5 gives the full variable domain: DTGVSQNPRHKITKRGQNVTFRCDPISEHNRLYWYRQTLGQGPEFLTYFQNEAQLEKSRLLSDRFSAERPKGSFSTLEIQRTEQGDSAMYLCASSLVSTDRGLETQYFGPGTRLLVL.

This clonotype appeared a single time. The chain couples TRBV20-1 to TRBJ2-3, with D possibly TRBD1 on 5 matching bases. Germline V gene data show CDR1 as DFQATT and CDR2 as SNEGSKA (reference sequence). The CDR3 is 15 residues long. With 0 bases removed from V and 1 base from J, the gap between germline ends came to 11 bases. The CDR3 DNA reads as TGCAGTGCTAGAGATGTTGGGGCCGGCACAGATACGCAGTATTTT. Protein product: CSARDVGAGTDTQYF.

In its sample, this clonotype was seen a few times. V is TRBV29-1 and J is TRBJ2-1; TRBD2 agrees at 9 bases. The CDR3 extends over 15 amino acids. Germline loops: CDR1 SQVTM, CDR2 ANQGSEA. V was pared by 3 bases and J by 3 bases, with 6 bases of the junction left unmatched. In DNA form, the CDR3 reads TGCAGCGTTGATAAATCTAGCGGGGTCTACAATGAGCAGTTCTTC. This encodes CSVDKSSGVYNEQFF.

This clonotype has just a few counts. The chain joins TRBV13 to TRBJ2-7; D might be TRBD1 (6 bases). This CDR3 is 15 amino acids long. Germline CDR1 reads PRHDT; CDR2 reads FYEKMQ (reference sequence). V shed 5 bases and J shed 4 bases, with 18 bases lying between them. The CDR3 loop is CASSPLGTPPYEQYF. The CDR3 nucleotides are TGTGCCAGCAGCCCCCTCGGGACACCACCTTACGAGCAGTACTTC.

This clonotype has only one observation. This chain uses TRBV25-1 with TRBJ2-3, with D uncertain. Germline lookup yields CDR1 MGHDK and CDR2 SYGVNS. This CDR3 spans 15 amino acids. V was shortened by 0 bases and J by 2 bases, with 9 bases between the two germline ends. This chain's CDR3 is CASSEYRLVTDTQYF. The CDR3, as DNA: TGTGCCAGCAGTGAATATCGGCTGGTCACAGATACGCAGTATTTT.